This TCR beta chain derives from a study of blood T cell repertoires in COVID-19. Overall study: Sites in the United States, Italy and Spain provided acute and convalescent COVID-19 samples.

CDR3 length: 13 residues. Trimming cost V 1 base and J 9 bases, with 7 bases left between them. Germline V gene data show CDR1 as LNHNV and CDR2 as YYDKDF (reference sequence). Here immunoSEQ multiplex PCR was the method, and the copy in TCRdb shows in-frame clones only, minus some. The data hold about 280,000 clones, with 70% to 90% observed a single time. Sequences were obtained from peripheral blood. The V gene is TRBV15, the J gene TRBJ1-6, with a possible D match to TRBD1 (5 bases). This TCR derives from a woman in her seventies with acute or convalescent COVID-19. CDR3 amino acids: CATSRGGGSPLHF. The CDR3 DNA is TGTGCCACCAGCAGAGGGGGGGGTTCACCCCTCCACTTT.